A selection of T cell receptor beta chains follows, all from one sample in a study of T-cell memory formation after mild COVID-19. TCRdb fed the 5' RACE reads into MiXCR, producing one record per CDR3 protein. The table lists about 210,000 distinct CDR3 sequences, 25% to 35% of them singletons, with roughly 10% in the top ten. Sequencing was carried out using PBMCs or a T cell subset sorted from them (not recorded which). The receptors come from an adult woman who had mild COVID-19 (a few samples of this study predate the infection). Cell type and time point are not known. The conserved cysteine and the conserved F or W are not part of the CDR3 here. Fields, in order: V gene, J gene, CDR3 protein.

TRBV7-9	TRBJ2-4	ASSLQTVAKNIQY
TRBV6-2/TRBV6-3	TRBJ2-7	ASSYSAGYYEQY
TRBV20-1	TRBJ1-2	SARDSSAGAFRDYGYT
TRBV7-9	TRBJ1-2	ASSLAHGTGDT
TRBV4-3	TRBJ2-5	ASSQDPGQAKTQY
TRBV5-1	TRBJ2-7	ASSLTSGGLTEQY
TRBV6-6	TRBJ2-1	ASSYSTGTRHEQF
TRBV12-3/TRBV12-4	TRBJ2-7	ASSLTTLEQY
TRBV4-1	TRBJ2-2	ASSPDSQVGSGELF
TRBV7-9	TRBJ2-7	ASSPRDSSYEQY
TRBV5-1	TRBJ2-2	ASSLIPSTGELF
TRBV6-5	TRBJ2-1	ASSYTSNRNEQF
TRBV7-9	TRBJ1-1	ASTKVTENTEAF
TRBV20-1	TRBJ1-2	SATRAGPRDGYT
TRBV4-1	TRBJ2-3	ASSHKPSTSTDTQY
TRBV28	TRBJ2-2	ASFPDTVAGTGELF
TRBV18	TRBJ2-7	ASSPGTSLHEQY
TRBV29-1	TRBJ1-1	SVEEGQPRTEAF
TRBV24-1	TRBJ2-3	ATSDVALAAQY
TRBV10-3	TRBJ1-1	AIKPSPGGSNTEAF
TRBV3-1	TRBJ2-7	ASSLTDLGLVSHEQY
TRBV12-3/TRBV12-4	TRBJ2-3	ASSSPPGGRVDTQY
TRBV29-1	TRBJ1-1	SVDFPTEAF